The 19 T cell receptor beta chains below all came from one sample that was sequenced in a study of cytomegalovirus exposure and HLA in healthy donors. PCR involved 60 Vbeta and 13 Jbeta primers. The protocol was immunoSEQ multiplex PCR, while the TCRdb copy is restricted to in-frame clones and leaves out a portion. In all, the sample yields 100,000 to 150,000 clones. Sequenced input: PBMCs. These receptors originate from a man between 18 and 35 years old in good health and CMV-seronegative.

The J gene is TRBJ2-1, the V gene TRBV7-9; 10 positions agree with TRBD2. Germline V CDR1 and CDR2: SEHNR, FQNEAQ (reference sequence). V dropped 11 bases and J dropped 1; count of bases not matched to a gene: 8. The CDR3 sequence is 15 residues long. This CDR3 is CAASGLADSYNEQFF. CDR3 DNA sequence: TGTGCCGCCTCCGGACTAGCGGATTCCTACAATGAGCAGTTCTTC.

This chain links TRBV2 with TRBJ2-1; D call uncertain. This CDR3 has 14 residues. Deletions cut 4 bases from V and 3 bases from J, with 10 bases between. Germline V gene sequence: CDR1 SNHLY, CDR2 FYNNEI. CDR3 residues: CASSVKGGYNEQFF. CDR3 sequence (DNA): TGTGCCAGCAGTGTTAAAGGCGGCTACAATGAGCAGTTCTTC.

The chain links TRBV29-1 to TRBJ2-7, with 8 bases matching TRBD1. The trim removed 3 bases at V and 3 bases at J, leaving 4 bases unmatched. This CDR3 contains 13 residues. CDR1 and CDR2 (germline): SQVTM, ANQGSEA. In DNA, the CDR3 is TGCAGCGTTGAGACAGGGGTTGTCTACGAGCAGTACTTC. This translates into CSVETGVVYEQYF.

The J gene is TRBJ2-2, the V gene TRBV4-1; 9 nucleotides line up with TRBD1. The CDR3 is 18 amino acids. Germline assignment: CDR1 MGHRA and CDR2 YSYEKL. V trimming: 0 bases; J trimming: 6 bases; junction bases outside the gene matches: 11. The CDR3 DNA reads TGCGCCAGCAGCCAAGATCGTGGGACAGGGTATGATGCCGGGGAGCTGTTTTTT. This codes for CASSQDRGTGYDAGELFF.

V and J are TRBV11-2 and TRBJ2-7; D is unclear. V was clipped by 6 bases and J by 4 bases, with 10 bases between them. Germline CDR1 reads SGHAT; CDR2 reads FQNNGV. The length of the CDR3 is 12 residues. The CDR3 spells CASSRVNYEQYF. In DNA, the CDR3 is TGTGCCAGCAGTCGAGTAAATTACGAGCAGTACTTC.

The genes are TRBV18 and TRBJ1-5, with 10 bases that match TRBD1. J was trimmed by 5 bases and V by 6 bases; bases with no gene match: 4. The germline gives CDR1 KGHSH, CDR2 LQKENI. The CDR3 sequence is 14 residues long. The CDR3 DNA sequence: TGTGCCAGCTCGGTCGGACAGGGGGATCAGCCCCAGCATTTT. Its protein product is CASSVGQGDQPQHF.

V usage is TRBV9 and J usage is TRBJ2-3, with 11 positions matching TRBD2. V shed 3 bases and J 2 bases; nucleotides not matched to a gene: 11. This CDR3 spans 18 amino acids. Germline V gene lookup returns CDR1 SGDLS and CDR2 YYNGEE. The CDR3 is CASSASDLAGGYTDTQYF. The CDR3 DNA is TGTGCCAGCAGCGCATCCGATCTAGCGGGGGGCTACACAGATACGCAGTATTTT.

CDR3 DNA: TGTGCCAGCAGCGTAGGAAGCAGGAGCAGGGGAGATACGCAGTATTTT. It is translated as CASSVGSRSRGDTQYF. The J gene is TRBJ2-3, the V gene TRBV9, with D maybe TRBD1 (6 bases). With 0 bases removed from V and 5 bases from J, the gap between germline ends came to 16 bases. The germline V gene encodes CDR1 SGDLS and CDR2 YYNGEE. The CDR3 spans 16 residues.

This chain uses TRBV2 with TRBJ2-3, with TRBD2 matching over 10 bases. The CDR3 has 17 amino acids. From germline, CDR1 is SNHLY and CDR2 FYNNEI. After removal of 8 bases from V and 1 base from J, the junction contained 12 bases not matched to a gene. The CDR3 nucleotides are TGTGCCAGCCTGAGTGGGCTAGCGGGAGAAGGCACAGATACGCAGTATTTT. Its protein is CASLSGLAGEGTDTQYF.

This sequence joins TRBV10-1 and TRBJ2-3; weak D call: TRBD2 (6 bases). The CDR3 length is 14 residues. Germline-derived CDR1 and CDR2 are WNHNN and SYGVQD (reference sequence). V was cut by 6 bases and J by 3 bases, with 13 bases left in between. The CDR3 nucleotides are TGCGCCAGCAGCGGTGGGGAGGCGACAGATACGCAGTATTTT. Its protein product is CASSGGEATDTQYF.

J is TRBJ1-1 and V is TRBV18, with D unresolved. The germline V gene has CDR1 KGHSH and CDR2 LQKENI. The CDR3 consists of 13 residues. Trimming removed 5 bases at V and 1 base at J, with 8 bases between. DNA of the CDR3: TGTGCCAGCTCAGAACAAGAGAACACTGAAGCTTTCTTT. Protein: CASSEQENTEAFF.

The genes are TRBV2 and TRBJ1-2, with D maybe TRBD1 (5 bases). Per the germline V gene, CDR1 is SNHLY and CDR2 is FYNNEI. V lost 3 bases and J 7 bases, leaving 15 bases between the germline ends. This CDR3 contains 14 residues. In nucleotides, the CDR3 is TGTGCCAGCAGTGATTCGGGGGGTATGGGTGGCTACACCTTC. Its protein product is CASSDSGGMGGYTF.

The rearrangement joins TRBV2 to TRBJ2-5; possible D gene TRBD2, 7 bases. The tail of the sequence fits TRBJ2-7 better, so the J call may be wrong. CDR1 is SNHLY, CDR2 FYNNEI, per germline. This CDR3 spans 12 amino acids. The CDR3 nucleotides read TGTGCCAGCATGAGGGGGGGTGACGAGCAGTACTTC. This sequence encodes CASMRGGDEQYF.

The chain uses TRBV19 and TRBJ2-1, with D possibly matching TRBD2 (6 bases). This CDR3 is built from 15 residues. CDR1 and CDR2 from the germline V gene are LNHDA and SQIVND (reference sequence). Trimming removed 8 bases from V and 9 bases from J, with 23 bases in between. The CDR3 coding sequence is TGTGCCAGTCAGCCGGGACTCCGGTCAGATGGTGAGCAGTTCTTC. Its translation is CASQPGLRSDGEQFF.

The chain uses TRBV27 and TRBJ2-7; no firm D call. V was pared by 4 bases and J by 4 bases, with 23 bases between. CDR3 length equals 17 residues. Germline-derived CDR1 and CDR2 are MNHEY and SMNVEV (reference sequence). Here the CDR3 reads CASSSTQTNLLVYEQYF. Written as DNA, the CDR3 is TGTGCCAGCAGTTCGACCCAGACAAATCTTCTGGTTTACGAGCAGTACTTC.

CDR3 residues: CASSATGTGSPLHF. The CDR3 bases are TGTGCCAGCAGTGCGACAGGGACAGGTTCACCCCTCCACTTT. The chain couples TRBV2 to TRBJ1-6; the match to TRBD1 covers 8 bases. With V trimmed by 4 bases and J by 9 bases, 5 bases remained unmatched. The CDR3 length is 14 residues. Germline CDR1 is SNHLY and CDR2 is FYNNEI.

V is TRBV30 and J is TRBJ2-5; D possibly corresponds to TRBD1 (5 bases). Trimming left V 3 bases short and J 5 bases short, with 13 bases between. CDR1 is GTSNPN, CDR2 SVGIG, per germline (reference sequence). The CDR3 loop spans 13 amino acids. This CDR3 reads CAWRPQARETQYF. CDR3 DNA: TGTGCCTGGAGACCACAGGCCCGGGAGACCCAGTACTTC.

This chain joins TRBV11-3 and TRBJ1-2; D might be TRBD1 (6 bases). V was clipped by 6 bases and J by 6 bases, with 11 bases between them. The germline V gene encodes CDR1 SGHNT and CDR2 YENEEA. The CDR3 runs to 12 residues. The CDR3 loop is CASSGQPDGYTF. The CDR3 coding sequence is TGTGCCAGCAGTGGACAGCCGGATGGCTACACCTTC.

Worth noting for this clone: One junction end does not reproduce the germline sequence, and a read error may be involved. The chain has TRBV30 and TRBJ1-4; 8 bases agree with TRBD1. This CDR3 has 16 residues. The germline gives CDR1 GTSNPN, CDR2 SVGIG (reference sequence). The CDR3 nucleotides read TGTGCCCGGAGGACCTGGAATTCCGGGACAGGAGAAAAACTGTTTTTT. This encodes CARRTWNSGTGEKLFF.